This TCR beta chain was sequenced during a study of cytomegalovirus exposure and HLA in healthy donors. As for the study in general: Assignment to the Caucasian-associated ancestry cluster applied to approximately 79% of the approximately 390 genotyped donors. Overall study findings and caveats: Listed as cytomegalovirus-associated were over 150 TCR beta chains. Based on reports, TCR beta sequences accurately predicted HLA-A and HLA-B alleles for most subjects.

The CDR3 totals 13 residues. J lost 0 bases, V lost 6 bases, and 4 bases had no gene match. Germline V gene data show CDR1 as SQVTM and CDR2 as ANQGSEA. A note on this clone: Its specificity is unknown.

The PCR ran on 60 Vbeta and 13 Jbeta primers. Some clones are missing from TCRdb's copy, which holds only in-frame ones; the method was immunoSEQ multiplex PCR. The top ten hold about 0.98% of the sample, which has under 200,000 clones, about 81% seen once. Sequenced input: PBMCs. The source of this sequence is a girl between 2 and 10 years old in good health and CMV-seropositive. This sequence joins TRBV29-1 and TRBJ2-7; TRBD1 aligns across 8 bases. CDR3 nucleotides: TGCAGCGTAACGACAGGGGTCTCCTACGAGCAGTACTTC. The encoded protein is CSVTTGVSYEQYF.